This TCR beta chain originates from a study of human T cells and chemical hapten exposure. Study-wide background: Researchers reported sensitizing an approximately 2 cm by approximately 2 cm upper inner arm skin site with 2% DPC.

V shed 3 bases, J shed 10 bases, and the junction held 17 bases outside the gene matches. This CDR3 is 17 amino acids long. From germline, CDR1 is GTSNPN and CDR2 SVGIG (reference sequence). General study findings and limits: Donors' alopecia may make their immune response differ from healthy people's.

Original processing notes: The number of TCRs in each sample had a median of around 96,000 and spanned about 23,224 to 700,000. TCRdb re-called the RACE reads through MiXCR, storing one row per CDR3 protein. Here the V and J calls rest on TCRdb's processing, not on the authors' analysis. The data hold around 99,000 distinct CDR3 sequences, with under 15% observed a single time. The sample holds many counts of this clonotype. Its antigen is not identified. As to time point: patch test 1, 2 weeks after DPC sensitization. The treatment: therapeutic diphenylcyclopropenone sensitization with weekly scalp DPC. Samples of blood were obtained prior to the application of each patch test.

The chain joins TRBV30 to TRBJ1-4, with 10 nucleotides matching TRBD1. This clonotype was sampled from a woman aged 40 to 50 with alopecia areata. Some clones in this sample may be carry-over from other donors' samples. This specimen consisted of whole blood, obtained in connection with sensitization to the hapten diphenylcyclopropenone (DPC). The CDR3 here is CAWRTQGDRGPRGKLFF. In DNA, the CDR3 is TGTGCCTGGAGGACACAAGGGGACAGGGGCCCGCGTGGAAAACTGTTTTTT.